This T cell receptor beta chain comes out of a study of spatial heterogeneity in lung cancer. Study as a whole: The study consistently detected more beta-chain than alpha-chain sequences.

CDR3 length equals 18 residues. The V gene end was trimmed by 4 bases and the J gene end by 4 bases; junction bases not matched to a gene: 16. Germline CDR1 and CDR2: WSHSY and SAAADI. Time point denoted: sample taken at primary tumor resection. From tumor, nontumor lung or frozen PBMC, whole RNA was taken unsorted for sequencing. Study-wide results and limits: Tracking of tumor mutation counts was seen in expanded intratumoral alpha and beta TCR counts.

Each TCR cDNA molecule carried a unique molecular identifier. In TCRdb, the 5' RACE reads were re-called with MiXCR into one record per CDR3 protein. The data contain more than 20,000 distinct CDR3 sequences, about 16% of them singletons. With respect to this clonotype: The antigen is not known.

The sequence was obtained from a female donor with early-stage non-small cell lung cancer. The material sequenced was lung tumor tissue, taken at surgery. The J gene is TRBJ2-3, the V gene TRBV10-2; TRBD2 matches at 8 bases. As DNA, the CDR3 is TGCGCCAGCAGTGCCTCCCTTCTGAGCGGGAGTGTTGCAGATACGCAGTATTTT. As protein: CASSASLLSGSVADTQYF.